These T cell receptor beta chains were read from a single sample in a study of shared clonotypes between healthy human individuals. The repertoire was sequenced with immunoSEQ multiplex PCR; TCRdb's copy has only in-frame clones and lacks some. The sample has about 2.1 million clones, 93% seen once. Sequencing was carried out using naive CD8+ T cells from PBMCs. These receptors were obtained from a man between 18 and 29 years old in good health. Some clones in this sample may be carry-over from other donors' samples. The CDR3 runs from the conserved cysteine through the conserved F or W. A D gene is named only where the DNA matches it firmly. Clone size is shown for a subset of rows, as once, few, many or a class of expanded clone.

CDR3aa,CDR3nt,v_gene,j_gene,d_gene,abundance
CASSPKATRDQPQHF,TGTGCCAGCAGCCCTAAGGCCACCCGGGATCAGCCCCAGCATTTT,TRBV7-6,TRBJ1-5,NA,NA
CASSEWGQGGTEAFF,TGTGCCAGCAGTGAATGGGGGCAGGGCGGCACTGAAGCTTTCTTT,TRBV6-1,TRBJ1-1,NA,NA
CASSSRDRAYEQYF,TGTGCCAGTAGTAGCCGGGACAGGGCCTACGAGCAGTACTTC,TRBV19,TRBJ2-7,TRBD1,few
CASSFPWGGEGQPQHF,TGTGCCAGTAGTTTTCCCTGGGGGGGCGAAGGTCAGCCCCAGCATTTT,TRBV19,TRBJ1-5,NA,NA
CASSEIGGRSYNEQFF,TGTGCCAGCAGCGAAATTGGCGGGAGGTCCTACAATGAGCAGTTCTTC,TRBV27,TRBJ2-1,TRBD2,NA
CASSEAFPEQYF,TGTGCCAGCAGTGAAGCGTTCCCCGAGCAGTACTTC,TRBV2,TRBJ2-7,NA,NA
CASLSQGLAASYEQYF,TGTGCCAGCCTCTCCCAGGGACTAGCGGCCTCCTACGAGCAGTACTTC,TRBV5-8,TRBJ2-7,TRBD2,NA
CASSLRRAGIYEQYF,TGTGCCAGCAGTTTAAGAAGGGCGGGGATCTACGAGCAGTACTTC,TRBV27,TRBJ2-7,NA,once
CATSSSGTRFAYNEQFF,TGTGCCACCAGCAGCAGCGGGACTAGATTCGCCTACAATGAGCAGTTCTTC,TRBV15,TRBJ2-1,TRBD2,once
CATSSDGRQAYQETQYF,TGTGCCACCAGCTCAGACGGGAGACAGGCCTACCAAGAGACCCAGTACTTC,TRBV15,TRBJ2-5,NA,NA